Below are 22 T cell receptor beta chains sequenced from a single sample in a study of blood T cells in healthy people across ages. Sample-barcoded 5' priming and a J-beta primer mix drove a second PCR of about 6 to 12 cycles. TCRdb analysed the 5' RACE reads with MiXCR anew, one entry per CDR3 protein. The sample has approximately 1.5 million distinct CDR3 sequences; 35% to 45% are singletons. The sample comprised blood. The receptors stem from a woman under 30 in good health.

This sequence joins TRBV25-1 and TRBJ2-5; TRBD2 matches at 11 bases. V shed 4 bases, J shed 11 bases, and the junction held 18 bases outside the gene matches. Germline CDR1 reads MGHDK; CDR2 reads SYGVNS. The CDR3 contains 17 residues. The CDR3 here is CASSGRLAGRVGNEQYF. For the CDR3, the DNA is TGTGCCAGCAGTGGACGACTAGCGGGACGGGTAGGGAATGAGCAGTACTTC.

The table lists this clonotype with a count of one. The chain links TRBV9 to TRBJ1-1; D is perhaps TRBD1 (5 bases). The CDR3 totals 14 residues. The germline V and J ends were trimmed by 5 bases and 4 bases, with 15 bases remaining between them. Germline lookup yields CDR1 SGDLS and CDR2 YYNGEE. The CDR3 loop is CASSRDLSGTEAFF. In DNA, the CDR3 is TGTGCCAGCAGTAGGGACCTCTCGGGCACTGAAGCTTTCTTT.

The chain is built from TRBV3-1 and TRBJ2-3; D perhaps matches TRBD2 (5 bases). The CDR3 loop spans 18 amino acids. Trimming removed 4 bases from V and 2 bases from J, with 22 bases in between. The germline CDR1 and CDR2 sequences are LGHDT and YNNKEL (reference sequence). Here the CDR3 DNA reads TGTGCCAGCAGCCCAGAAAGGAGGCACAGCTCAGCCACAGATACGCAGTATTTT. Translating gives CASSPERRHSSATDTQYF.

This clonotype has a handful of counts. V and J are TRBV5-1 and TRBJ1-2; D remains unclear. The length of the CDR3 is 15 residues. V was trimmed by 4 bases and J by 0 bases, leaving 13 bases between them. Germline V gives CDR1 SGHRS, CDR2 YFSETQ. This CDR3 is CASSPGGVANYGYTF. As DNA, the CDR3 is TGCGCCAGCAGCCCCGGCGGGGTAGCTAACTATGGCTACACCTTC.

The chain employs TRBV5-1 and TRBJ2-1; D call uncertain. The CDR3 runs to 14 residues. Germline CDR1 and CDR2: SGHRS and YFSETQ. V gave up 0 bases and J gave up 2 bases, with 6 bases separating them. Here the CDR3 DNA reads TGCGCCAGCAGCTTGGAACACCCCTACAATGAGCAGTTCTTC. As protein: CASSLEHPYNEQFF.

The rearrangement links TRBV5-1 to TRBJ2-7; maybe TRBD2 (5 bases). The length of the CDR3 is 13 residues. Germline CDR1 is SGHRS and CDR2 is YFSETQ. Trimming took 5 bases from V and 2 from J, leaving 11 bases between them. CDR3 DNA sequence: TGCGCCAGCAGGAGCGGATTAACCTACGAGCAGTACTTC. Translating it yields CASRSGLTYEQYF.

The chain links TRBV4-3 to TRBJ2-5, with 14 bases identical to TRBD2. CDR1 is LGHNA and CDR2 is YSLEER in the germline V gene. Germline trimming cut 4 bases from V and 1 base from J; bases unmatched to any gene: 8. This CDR3 has 18 residues. The CDR3 here is CASSPGTSGGPVQETQYF. The CDR3 bases are TGCGCCAGCAGCCCCGGGACTAGCGGGGGCCCCGTCCAAGAGACCCAGTACTTC.

The rearrangement links TRBV20-1 to TRBJ1-2; TRBD1 matches 9 bases. V shed 5 bases and J 6 bases; nucleotides not matched to a gene: 7. CDR1 and CDR2 (germline): DFQATT, SNEGSKA (reference sequence). The CDR3 extends over 13 amino acids. CDR3 in amino acids: CSALSGTGNGYTF. CDR3 DNA: TGCAGTGCTCTCTCCGGGACAGGGAATGGCTACACCTTC.

This clonotype was detected only a few times. The J gene is TRBJ2-2, the V gene TRBV20-1; D not certain. Germline V gives CDR1 DFQATT, CDR2 SNEGSKA (reference sequence). V dropped 5 bases and J dropped 6 bases, with 10 bases sitting between them. CDR3 length: 12 residues. CDR3 bases: TGCAGTGCTCCCGTATCTGCCGGGGAGCTGTTTTTT. Translating gives CSAPVSAGELFF.

The V gene is TRBV27, the J gene TRBJ2-7; 9 positions agree with TRBD1. The V segment lost 7 bases and the J segment 0 bases; nucleotides outside the gene matches: 4. The germline V gene encodes CDR1 MNHEY and CDR2 SMNVEV (reference sequence). The CDR3 runs 14 residues. The CDR3 loop reads CASIRTGDSYEQYF. CDR3 nucleotides: TGTGCCAGCATCCGGACAGGGGACTCCTACGAGCAGTACTTC.

As DNA, the CDR3 is TGTGCCACCAGCAGAGATCCACCCTCGAACACTGAAGCTTTCTTT. Protein: CATSRDPPSNTEAFF. This chain joins TRBV15 and TRBJ1-1; D is unclear. The CDR3 runs to 15 residues. The germline CDR1 and CDR2 sequences are LNHNV and YYDKDF (reference sequence). V lost 0 bases, J lost 1 base, and 9 bases lay in between. The full variable domain, completed using reference TRBV15 and TRBJ1-1, is DAMVIQNPRYQVTQFGKPVTLSCSQTLNHNVMYWYQQKSSQAPKLLFHYYDKDFNNEADTPDNFQSRRPNTSFCFLDIRSPGLGDTAMYLCATSRDPPSNTEAFFGQGTRLTVV.

This clonotype was detected only a few times. The chain joins TRBV2 to TRBJ2-7, with TRBD1 matching over 7 bases. Losses at the gene ends were 0 bases for V and 2 bases for J; bases not matched to a gene: 13. In germline, CDR1 is SNHLY, CDR2 FYNNEI. The CDR3 is 18 amino acids. As DNA, the CDR3 is TGTGCCAGCAGTGAAGCTCTGAGTGGGGACAGTATCACCTACGAGCAGTACTTC. Protein product: CASSEALSGDSITYEQYF.

This chain links TRBV19 with TRBJ2-1; TRBD2 matches at 7 bases. The DNA end favors TRBJ2-7, so the J call may be wrong. This CDR3 spans 15 amino acids. Germline assignment: CDR1 LNHDA and CDR2 SQIVND (reference sequence). CDR3 amino acids: CASSIGPGDYNEQYF. DNA for the CDR3: TGTGCCAGTAGTATAGGACCGGGGGACTACAATGAGCAGTACTTC.

CDR3 residues: CSVENPVREDYNEQYF. CDR3 bases: TGCAGCGTTGAAAACCCGGTTAGGGAAGATTACAATGAGCAGTACTTC. V usage is TRBV29-1 and J usage is TRBJ2-5; the D is unclear. Germline V CDR1 and CDR2: SQVTM, ANQGSEA. Trimming took 2 bases from V and 11 from J, leaving 27 bases between them. The CDR3 spans 16 residues.

The CDR3 spells CSVTRAQISDEQYF. For the CDR3, the DNA is TGCAGCGTTACGAGGGCGCAAATCTCTGACGAGCAGTACTTC. This chain uses TRBV29-1 with TRBJ2-4, with D possibly TRBD2 on 5 matching bases. TRBJ2-7 explains the end of the DNA better; the J call may be wrong. This CDR3 contains 14 residues. From germline, CDR1 is SQVTM and CDR2 ANQGSEA.

This clonotype was observed many times. The CDR3 region is CATSRDYLKIYGYTF. The CDR3 DNA sequence: TGTGCCACCAGCAGAGATTACCTCAAGATTTATGGCTACACCTTC. The chain is built from TRBV15 and TRBJ1-2, with D unclear. Trimming removed 0 bases from V and 5 bases from J, with 13 bases in between. CDR3 length: 15 amino acids. Germline values: CDR1 LNHNV, CDR2 YYDKDF (reference sequence). Based on the CDR3 plus reference TRBV15 and TRBJ1-2, the full variable domain is DAMVIQNPRYQVTQFGKPVTLSCSQTLNHNVMYWYQQKSSQAPKLLFHYYDKDFNNEADTPDNFQSRRPNTSFCFLDIRSPGLGDTAMYLCATSRDYLKIYGYTFGSGTRLTVV.

The V gene is TRBV28, the J gene TRBJ1-5, with 7 bases lining up with TRBD1. The CDR3 is 17 residues long. V lost 4 bases to trimming and J lost 0 bases; unmatched junction nucleotides: 9. Per the germline V gene, CDR1 is MDHEN and CDR2 is SYDVKM. The CDR3 DNA reads as TGTGCCAGCAGTTCGCCCCGGGACAGCTATAGCAATCAGCCCCAGCATTTT. Residues: CASSSPRDSYSNQPQHF.

The chain carries TRBV4-3 and TRBJ2-3, with TRBD2 identical over 8 bases. This CDR3 spans 15 amino acids. V shed 3 bases and J 4 bases; nucleotides not matched to a gene: 6. The germline gives CDR1 LGHNA, CDR2 YSLEER. CDR3 sequence (DNA): TGCGCCAGCAGCCAGACCGGGACTAGTGCAGATACGCAGTATTTT. Translating it yields CASSQTGTSADTQYF.

The chain is built from TRBV20-1 and TRBJ2-7, with 9 nucleotides matching TRBD1. Trimming cost V 6 bases and J 4 bases; bases outside gene matches: 7. The germline V gene encodes CDR1 DFQATT and CDR2 SNEGSKA (reference sequence). The CDR3 consists of 13 residues. The chain's CDR3 is CSATTDRGYEQYF. The CDR3 DNA reads TGCAGTGCAACTACGGACAGGGGATACGAGCAGTACTTC.

This clonotype was seen just once. This chain joins TRBV3-1 and TRBJ1-6; TRBD1 might be the D (6 bases). V was shortened by 4 bases and J by 2 bases, with 9 bases between the two germline ends. The CDR3 extends over 15 amino acids. Germline loops: CDR1 LGHDT, CDR2 YNNKEL (reference sequence). Here the CDR3 reads CASSPRGPYNSPLHF. CDR3 sequence (DNA): TGTGCCAGCAGCCCCAGGGGTCCCTATAATTCACCCCTCCACTTT.

A single count supports this clonotype. The rearrangement links TRBV7-8 to TRBJ2-1, with D perhaps given as TRBD1 or TRBD2 (7 bases each). Germline V gene lookup returns CDR1 SGHVS and CDR2 FQNEAQ. CDR3 length: 13 amino acids. V lost 7 bases, J lost 9 bases, and 16 bases lay in between. The CDR3 here is CASIPPGGGEQFF. The CDR3 DNA is TGTGCCAGCATCCCGCCAGGGGGGGGTGAGCAGTTCTTC.

A few counts support this clonotype. The chain has TRBV29-1 and TRBJ1-1, with 7 bases matching TRBD1. CDR1 SQVTM and CDR2 ANQGSEA come from the germline V gene. V gave up 7 bases and J gave up 4 bases; unmatched junction bases: 9. This CDR3 has 13 amino acids. In nucleotides, the CDR3 is TGCAGCGCCGTACAGGGGAGAGGCACTGAAGCTTTCTTT. This encodes CSAVQGRGTEAFF.